The TCR beta chain described here comes from a study of technical replicates of blood from several donors. CDR3 length: 14 residues. The trim removed 6 bases at V and 2 bases at J, leaving 7 bases unmatched. The germline gives CDR1 MDHEN, CDR2 SYDVKM. Produced via immunoSEQ multiplex PCR; TCRdb's table is partial and in-frame only. The sample has 83,000 or so clones, approximately 94% seen once; the top ten hold about 0.23%. This sequence joins TRBV28 and TRBJ2-7; 7 bases are shared with TRBD1. The sequence was collected from a human donor in good health. The sequenced sample consisted of T cells isolated from PBMCs. CDR3 in amino acids: CASSRDRDPYEQYF. For the CDR3, the DNA is TGTGCCAGCAGCAGAGACAGGGACCCCTACGAGCAGTACTTC.